One sample yielded the 29 T cell receptor beta chains listed below, sequenced in a study of blood T cell repertoires in COVID-19. Repertoires were generated with immunoSEQ multiplex PCR, while TCRdb's copy carries only in-frame clones and drops some. The sample has 110,000 to 150,000 clones; 88% are singletons. What was sequenced was peripheral blood. The source of these receptors is a man between 65 and 79 years old with acute or convalescent COVID-19.

This clone was recorded only once. The chain uses TRBV30 and TRBJ1-4; TRBD1 is a possible D gene (6 bases). The CDR3 loop spans 13 amino acids. The V end lost 3 bases, the J end lost 10 bases, and 15 bases lay between the germline ends. Germline assignment: CDR1 GTSNPN and CDR2 SVGIG (reference sequence). The CDR3 DNA follows: TGTGCCTGGAGCCAACAGGGTTCAGGAAAACTGTTTTTT. Its translation: CAWSQQGSGKLFF.

The chain employs TRBV5-4 and TRBJ2-1; TRBD2 matches at 15 bases. Germline values: CDR1 SGHNT, CDR2 YYREEE (reference sequence). With V trimmed by 4 bases and J by 1 base, 3 bases remained unmatched. This CDR3 contains 17 residues. The CDR3: CASSLGLAGGSYNEQFF. The CDR3 region has the DNA TGTGCCAGCAGCCTCGGACTAGCGGGAGGGTCCTACAATGAGCAGTTCTTC.

This chain joins TRBV24-1 and TRBJ1-4, with 7 positions matching TRBD1. Germline lookup yields CDR1 KGHDR and CDR2 SFDVKD. Germline trimming cut 2 bases from V and 7 bases from J; bases unmatched to any gene: 6. The CDR3 is 15 amino acids. CDR3 amino acids: CATSDYGRGIEKLFF. The CDR3 DNA follows: TGTGCCACCAGTGATTACGGCAGGGGGATTGAAAAACTGTTTTTT.

This chain connects TRBV18 to TRBJ1-2; the match to TRBD1 covers 7 bases. CDR1 KGHSH and CDR2 LQKENI come from the germline V gene. The CDR3 sequence is 14 residues long. J gave up 2 bases and V 5 bases, and 5 bases lay outside the gene matches. The CDR3 DNA sequence: TGTGCCAGCTCAACAGGGGCAGGGAACTATGGCTACACCTTC. It encodes CASSTGAGNYGYTF.

The J gene is TRBJ1-3, the V gene TRBV5-1, with a weak D call TRBD1 (5 bases). V gave up 0 bases and J gave up 1 base, with 8 bases separating them. The CDR3 is made up of 15 amino acids. In germline, CDR1 is SGHRS, CDR2 YFSETQ. CDR3 bases: TGCGCCAGCAGCTTGGCTGCAGGGTCTGGAAACACCATATATTTT. It encodes CASSLAAGSGNTIYF. The full variable domain, rest sourced from reference TRBV5-1 and TRBJ1-3, is KAGVTQTPRYLIKTRGQQVTLSCSPISGHRSVSWYQQTPGQGLQFLFEYFSETQRNKGNFPGRFSGRQFSNSRSEMNVSTLELGDSALYLCASSLAAGSGNTIYFGEGSWLTVV.

The chain uses TRBV7-9 and TRBJ2-2; 7 bases align to TRBD1. V dropped 0 bases and J dropped 3; count of bases not matched to a gene: 10. This CDR3 spans 18 amino acids. Germline V lookup: CDR1 SEHNR, CDR2 FQNEAQ (reference sequence). DNA of the CDR3: TGTGCCAGCAGCTTAGCGAAGGGGGCGAATATAGACACCGGGGAGCTGTTTTTT. Its translation is CASSLAKGANIDTGELFF.

V usage is TRBV29-1 and J usage is TRBJ2-1, with 12 nucleotides matching TRBD2. The germline CDR1 and CDR2 sequences are SQVTM and ANQGSEA. The V gene end was trimmed by 0 bases and the J gene end by 6 bases; junction bases not matched to a gene: 9. The CDR3 runs 17 residues. The CDR3 is CSVEDGFLAGGRNEQFF. Written as DNA, the CDR3 is TGCAGCGTTGAAGATGGGTTCCTAGCGGGAGGGCGCAATGAGCAGTTCTTC.

The V and J genes are TRBV6-4 and TRBJ1-2; perhaps TRBD1 as D (6 bases). The germline V and J ends were trimmed by 4 bases and 2 bases, with 11 bases remaining between them. There are 14 residues in the CDR3. Germline CDR1 is MRHNA and CDR2 is SNTAGT. CDR3 in DNA: TGTGCCAGCAGTGGACAGGCTGGGAACTATGGCTACACCTTC. It is translated as CASSGQAGNYGYTF.

The V gene is TRBV15, the J gene TRBJ2-5; 8 positions match TRBD1. The CDR3 covers 15 residues. J was trimmed by 4 bases and V by 1 base; bases with no gene match: 5. CDR1 and CDR2 from the germline V gene are LNHNV and YYDKDF (reference sequence). This CDR3 is CATSRGEQGGETQYF. The CDR3 coding sequence is TGTGCCACCAGCAGAGGTGAACAGGGGGGAGAGACCCAGTACTTC.

The V gene is TRBV5-1, the J gene TRBJ1-4, with 7 positions matching TRBD1. V gave up 4 bases and J gave up 0 bases; unmatched junction bases: 3. CDR3 size: 15 residues. CDR1 is SGHRS, CDR2 YFSETQ, per germline. The CDR3 protein is CASSPTGATNEKLFF. CDR3 nucleotides: TGCGCCAGCAGCCCTACAGGGGCAACTAATGAAAAACTGTTTTTT.

V and J are TRBV11-2 and TRBJ2-7, with 7 bases aligning to TRBD1. Germline CDR1 SGHAT, CDR2 FQNNGV. The V segment lost 3 bases and the J segment 7 bases; nucleotides outside the gene matches: 9. The CDR3 totals 14 residues. The CDR3 spells CASSFNRGAGEQYF. Here the CDR3 DNA reads TGTGCCAGCAGCTTTAACAGGGGTGCGGGTGAGCAGTACTTC. The complete variable domain, with remaining parts taken from reference TRBV11-2 and TRBJ2-7, reads EAGVAQSPRYKIIEKRQSVAFWCNPISGHATLYWYQQILGQGPKLLIQFQNNGVVDDSQLPKDRFSAERLKGVDSTLKIQPAKLEDSAVYLCASSFNRGAGEQYFGPGTRLTVT.

The chain couples TRBV19 to TRBJ1-2, with TRBD1 matching over 9 bases. The trim removed 5 bases at V and 4 bases at J, leaving 5 bases unmatched. This CDR3 spans 14 amino acids. Germline CDR1 is LNHDA and CDR2 is SQIVND (reference sequence). CDR3 DNA sequence: TGTGCCAGTAGTTCGGGACAGGGTTCCTATGGCTACACCTTC. Translated: CASSSGQGSYGYTF.

V is TRBV3-1 (or the pseudogene TRBV3-2) and J is TRBJ2-1, with D unclear. Trimming stripped 2 bases from V and 5 bases from J, with 4 bases between. Germline CDR1 LGHDT, CDR2 YNNKEL (reference sequence). The CDR3 loop spans 12 amino acids. This chain's CDR3 is CASSQLNNEQFF. The CDR3 DNA is TGTGCCAGCAGCCAACTAAACAATGAGCAGTTCTTC.

The rearrangement joins TRBV24-1 to TRBJ1-2, with D maybe TRBD1 (5 bases). The CDR3 length is 20 residues. CDR1 KGHDR and CDR2 SFDVKD come from the germline V gene. The V gene lost 9 bases and the J gene lost 4 bases, with 35 bases spanning the gap. The chain's CDR3 is CATHALDLAGGGKSCYGYTF. DNA of the CDR3: TGTGCCACCCACGCCTTAGATCTCGCCGGGGGAGGGAAATCGTGCTATGGCTACACCTTC.

This clone was found once. The chain couples TRBV28 to TRBJ1-5, with a weak D call TRBD1 (6 bases). Per the germline V gene, CDR1 is MDHEN and CDR2 is SYDVKM. The V end lost 10 bases, the J end lost 6 bases, and 13 bases lay between the germline ends. CDR3 length: 12 amino acids. The chain's CDR3 is CATAQGSQPQHF. As DNA, the CDR3 is TGTGCCACCGCACAGGGTTCTCAGCCCCAGCATTTT. The whole variable domain, filled in from reference TRBV28 and TRBJ1-5, reads DVKVTQSSRYLVKRTGEKVFLECVQDMDHENMFWYRQDPGLGLRLIYFSYDVKMKEKGDIPEGYSVSREKKERFSLILESASTNQTSMYLCATAQGSQPQHFGDGTRLSIL.

The rearrangement links TRBV5-6 to TRBJ2-5, with 12 bases matching TRBD2. The CDR3 runs to 15 residues. V lost 4 bases, J lost 5 bases, and 6 bases stayed unmatched. The germline gives CDR1 SGHDT, CDR2 YYEEEE. CDR3 protein: CASSPLAGGLETQYF. CDR3 in DNA: TGTGCCAGCAGCCCCCTAGCGGGGGGGCTTGAGACCCAGTACTTC. Supplemented by reference TRBV5-6 and TRBJ2-5, the full variable domain reads DAGVTQSPTHLIKTRGQQVTLRCSPKSGHDTVSWYQQALGQGPQFIFQYYEEEERQRGNFPDRFSGHQFPNYSSELNVNALLLGDSALYLCASSPLAGGLETQYFGPGTRLLVL.

The rearrangement uses TRBV28 and TRBJ2-5, with 12 bases identical to TRBD2. Germline CDR1 is MDHEN and CDR2 is SYDVKM. V was clipped by 3 bases and J by 1 base; unmatched bases: 18. This CDR3 region has 21 residues. The CDR3 sequence is CASSLPHKTGLAGTLQETQYF. As DNA, the CDR3 is TGTGCCAGCAGTTTGCCCCACAAGACCGGACTAGCGGGAACCCTCCAAGAGACCCAGTACTTC.

The chain has TRBV5-1 and TRBJ1-1; 8 bases map to TRBD1. Germline CDR1 reads SGHRS; CDR2 reads YFSETQ. The trim removed 1 base at V and 4 bases at J, leaving 6 bases unmatched. The CDR3 sequence is 15 residues long. This CDR3 reads CASSLTGQGGTEAFF. The DNA of the CDR3 is TGCGCCAGCAGCTTGACCGGACAGGGAGGCACTGAAGCTTTCTTT.

The rearrangement links TRBV6-5 to TRBJ1-2; D is uncertain. This CDR3 is 14 amino acids long. V lost 0 bases and J lost 4, with 9 bases in between. The germline gives CDR1 MNHEY, CDR2 SVGAGI. CDR3 in amino acids: CASSYSRHAYGYTF. CDR3 DNA: TGTGCCAGCAGTTACTCGAGGCACGCCTATGGCTACACCTTC.

The V and J genes are TRBV20-1 and TRBJ1-2; a weak D match, TRBD1 (5 bases). Germline V lookup: CDR1 DFQATT, CDR2 SNEGSKA (reference sequence). The CDR3 totals 12 residues. Trimming left V 3 bases short and J 2 bases short, with 7 bases between. The CDR3 region is CSASQGNYGYTF. The CDR3 nucleotides are TGCAGTGCTAGTCAGGGAAACTATGGCTACACCTTC.

The chain is built from TRBV19 and TRBJ1-5, with D maybe TRBD1 (6 bases). The CDR3 covers 16 residues. Germline CDR1 reads LNHDA; CDR2 reads SQIVND (reference sequence). Deletions cut 3 bases from V and 3 bases from J, with 15 bases between. The CDR3 nucleotides are TGTGCCAGTAGTATGACCGCAGGGGTGTACAATCAGCCCCAGCATTTT. As protein: CASSMTAGVYNQPQHF. Using reference TRBV19 and TRBJ1-5 for the parts outside the CDR3, the full variable domain is DGGITQSPKYLFRKEGQNVTLSCEQNLNHDAMYWYRQDPGQGLRLIYYSQIVNDFQKGDIAEGYSVSREKKESFPLTVTSAQKNPTAFYLCASSMTAGVYNQPQHFGDGTRLSIL.

The V gene is TRBV19, the J gene TRBJ1-1, with D perhaps TRBD1 (6 bases). This CDR3 is 14 amino acids long. Trimming stripped 5 bases from V and 5 bases from J, with 15 bases between. CDR1 is LNHDA and CDR2 is SQIVND in the germline V gene (reference sequence). CDR3 sequence reads: CASSEDARGTEAFF. The CDR3 bases are TGTGCCAGTAGTGAGGATGCTAGGGGGACTGAAGCTTTCTTT.

The CDR3 is CATSRPGHLIYEQYF. The CDR3 DNA is TGTGCCACCAGCAGACCGGGACATTTGATCTACGAGCAGTACTTC. V usage is TRBV15 and J usage is TRBJ2-7, with a possible D match to TRBD1 (6 bases). Trimming cost V 2 bases and J 3 bases, with 14 bases left between them. The CDR3 spans 15 residues. The germline V gene has CDR1 LNHNV and CDR2 YYDKDF (reference sequence).

The gene calls are TRBV5-8 and TRBJ2-7, with TRBD1 matching 7 bases. The germline V gene encodes CDR1 SGHTS and CDR2 YDEGEE. Trimming removed 1 base from V and 2 bases from J; junction bases left unmatched: 6. The CDR3 is made up of 15 amino acids. CDR3 region: CASSLLWQGAYEQYF. DNA of the CDR3: TGTGCCAGCAGCTTGCTTTGGCAGGGGGCCTACGAGCAGTACTTC. Filled out from reference TRBV5-8 and TRBJ2-7, the complete variable domain reads EAGVTQSPTHLIKTRGQQATLRCSPISGHTSVYWYQQALGLGLQFLLWYDEGEERNRGNFPPRFSGRQFPNYSSELNVNALELEDSALYLCASSLLWQGAYEQYFGPGTRLTVT.

The rearrangement links TRBV7-2 to TRBJ1-6, with TRBD1 matching 8 bases. In germline, CDR1 is SGHTA, CDR2 FQGNSA. This CDR3 spans 15 amino acids. After removal of 5 bases from V and 7 bases from J, the junction contained 7 bases not matched to a gene. The CDR3 DNA is TGTGCCAGCAGCCCTCGGACAGGGAGCAATTCACCCCTCCACTTT. Its translation is CASSPRTGSNSPLHF.

The chain carries TRBV18 and TRBJ1-2; D is possibly TRBD1 (5 bases). This CDR3 is 13 amino acids long. Germline CDR1 is KGHSH and CDR2 is LQKENI. Between the trimmed V and J ends, which lost 4 bases and 6 bases, there was a span of 12 bases. The CDR3 region is CASSRGGVDGYTF. CDR3 nucleotide sequence: TGTGCCAGCTCACGCGGGGGGGTCGATGGCTACACCTTC. Variable domain in full (rest from reference TRBV18 and TRBJ1-2): NAGVMQNPRHLVRRRGQEARLRCSPMKGHSHVYWYRQLPEEGLKFMVYLQKENIIDESGMPKERFSAEFPKEGPSILRIQQVVRGDSAAYFCASSRGGVDGYTFGSGTRLTVV.

The rearrangement joins TRBV6-6 to TRBJ1-1; TRBD1 is a possible D gene (5 bases). The CDR3 covers 14 residues. The germline V gene has CDR1 MNHNY and CDR2 SVGAGI (reference sequence). Between the trimmed V and J ends, which lost 4 bases and 2 bases, there was a span of 11 bases. The CDR3 nucleotides read TGTGCCAGCAGTTTGGGGGGGATCAACACTGAAGCTTTCTTT. Translated: CASSLGGINTEAFF.

The rearrangement links TRBV7-7 to TRBJ2-1; possible D gene TRBD2, 5 bases. The germline CDR1 and CDR2 sequences are SSHAT and FNYEAQ (reference sequence). Trimming removed 4 bases at V and 10 bases at J, with 14 bases between. The CDR3 is 13 amino acids. CDR3 sequence reads: CASSSSTGGEQFF. The CDR3 DNA reads as TGTGCCAGCAGCTCTTCGACCGGAGGCGAGCAGTTCTTC.

CDR3 amino acids: CASTNQAIARQHYGYTF. The CDR3 nucleotides are TGTGCCAGTACCAATCAGGCTATTGCAAGACAGCACTATGGCTACACCTTC. The V call is TRBV19, the J call TRBJ1-2, with a possible D match to TRBD1 (5 bases). Between the trimmed V and J ends, which lost 7 bases and 3 bases, there was a span of 24 bases. Germline loops: CDR1 LNHDA, CDR2 SQIVND (reference sequence). This CDR3 spans 17 amino acids.